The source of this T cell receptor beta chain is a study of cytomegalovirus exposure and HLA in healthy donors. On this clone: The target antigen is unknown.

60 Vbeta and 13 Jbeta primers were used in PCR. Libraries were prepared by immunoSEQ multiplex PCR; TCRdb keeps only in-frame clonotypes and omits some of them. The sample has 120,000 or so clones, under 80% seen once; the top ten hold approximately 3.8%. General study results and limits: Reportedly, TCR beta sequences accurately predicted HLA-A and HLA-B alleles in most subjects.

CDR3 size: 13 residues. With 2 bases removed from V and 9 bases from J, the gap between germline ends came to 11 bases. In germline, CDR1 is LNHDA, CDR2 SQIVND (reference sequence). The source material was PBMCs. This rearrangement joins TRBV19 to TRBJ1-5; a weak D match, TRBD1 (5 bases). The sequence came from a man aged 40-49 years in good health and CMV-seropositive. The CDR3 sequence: CASSITLGGPQHF. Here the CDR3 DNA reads TGTGCCAGTAGTATAACGTTGGGGGGGCCCCAGCATTTT.